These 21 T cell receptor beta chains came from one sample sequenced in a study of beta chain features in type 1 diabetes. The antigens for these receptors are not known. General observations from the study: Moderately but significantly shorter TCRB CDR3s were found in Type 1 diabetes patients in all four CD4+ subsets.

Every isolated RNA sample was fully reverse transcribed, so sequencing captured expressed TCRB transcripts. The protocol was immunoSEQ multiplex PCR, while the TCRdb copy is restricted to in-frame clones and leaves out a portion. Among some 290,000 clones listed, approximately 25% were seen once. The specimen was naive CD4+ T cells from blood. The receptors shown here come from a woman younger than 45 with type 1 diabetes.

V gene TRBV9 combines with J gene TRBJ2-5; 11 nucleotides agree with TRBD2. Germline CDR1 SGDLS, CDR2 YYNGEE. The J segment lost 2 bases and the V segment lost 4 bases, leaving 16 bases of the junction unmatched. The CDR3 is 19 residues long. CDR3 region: CASSIQGTGLAELQETQYF. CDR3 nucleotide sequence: TGTGCCAGCAGCATCCAAGGGACGGGACTAGCGGAACTTCAAGAGACCCAGTACTTC.

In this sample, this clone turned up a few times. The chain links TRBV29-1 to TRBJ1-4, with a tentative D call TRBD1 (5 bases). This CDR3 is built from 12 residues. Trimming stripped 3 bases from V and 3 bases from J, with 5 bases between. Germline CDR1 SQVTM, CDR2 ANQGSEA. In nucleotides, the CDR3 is TGCAGCGTTGAGGGGCCTAATGAAAAACTGTTTTTT. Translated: CSVEGPNEKLFF.

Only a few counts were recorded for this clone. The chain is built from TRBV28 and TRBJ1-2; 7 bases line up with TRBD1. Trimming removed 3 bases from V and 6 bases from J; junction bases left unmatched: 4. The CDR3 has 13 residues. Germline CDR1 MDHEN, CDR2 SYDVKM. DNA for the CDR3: TGTGCCAGCAGTTTTCCAGGGGGAGATGGCTACACCTTC. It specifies CASSFPGGDGYTF.

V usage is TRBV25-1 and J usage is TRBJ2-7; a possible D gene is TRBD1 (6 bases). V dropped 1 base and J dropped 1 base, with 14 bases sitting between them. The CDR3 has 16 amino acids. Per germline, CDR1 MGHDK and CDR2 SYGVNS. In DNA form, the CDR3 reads TGTGCCAGCAGTGAATTCGGTAGGGGGAGATCCTACGAGCAGTACTTC. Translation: CASSEFGRGRSYEQYF.

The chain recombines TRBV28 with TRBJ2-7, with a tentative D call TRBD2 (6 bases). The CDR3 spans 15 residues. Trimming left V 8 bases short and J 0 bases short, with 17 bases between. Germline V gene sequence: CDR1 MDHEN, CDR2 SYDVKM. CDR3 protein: CASWGRRVDSYEQYF. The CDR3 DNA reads TGTGCCAGCTGGGGTAGGAGGGTCGACTCCTACGAGCAGTACTTC.

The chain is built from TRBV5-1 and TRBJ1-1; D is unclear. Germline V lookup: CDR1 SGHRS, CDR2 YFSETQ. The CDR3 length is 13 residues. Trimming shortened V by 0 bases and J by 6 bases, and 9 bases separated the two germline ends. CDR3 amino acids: CASSLVMSAEAFF. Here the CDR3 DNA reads TGCGCCAGCAGCTTGGTGATGTCAGCTGAAGCTTTCTTT.

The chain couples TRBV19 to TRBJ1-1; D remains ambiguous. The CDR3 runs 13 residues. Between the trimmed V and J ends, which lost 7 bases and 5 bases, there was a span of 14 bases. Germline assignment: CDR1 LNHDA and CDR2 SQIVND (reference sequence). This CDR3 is CASIRQDRTEAFF. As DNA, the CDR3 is TGTGCCAGTATTAGGCAGGATAGGACTGAAGCTTTCTTT. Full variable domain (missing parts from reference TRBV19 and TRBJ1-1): DGGITQSPKYLFRKEGQNVTLSCEQNLNHDAMYWYRQDPGQGLRLIYYSQIVNDFQKGDIAEGYSVSREKKESFPLTVTSAQKNPTAFYLCASIRQDRTEAFFGQGTRLTVV.

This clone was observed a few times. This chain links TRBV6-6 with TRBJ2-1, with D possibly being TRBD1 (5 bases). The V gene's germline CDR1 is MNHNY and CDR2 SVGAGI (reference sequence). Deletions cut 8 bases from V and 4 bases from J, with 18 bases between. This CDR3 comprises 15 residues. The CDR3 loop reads CASVTAAGNYNEQFF. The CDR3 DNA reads TGTGCCAGCGTTACGGCGGCAGGGAATTACAATGAGCAGTTCTTC.

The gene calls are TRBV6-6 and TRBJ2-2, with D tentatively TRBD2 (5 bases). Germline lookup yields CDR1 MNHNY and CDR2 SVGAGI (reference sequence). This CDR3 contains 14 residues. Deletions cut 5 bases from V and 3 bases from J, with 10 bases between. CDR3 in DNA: TGTGCCAGCAGTCCCCCGGGGTACACCGGGGAGCTGTTTTTT. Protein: CASSPPGYTGELFF.

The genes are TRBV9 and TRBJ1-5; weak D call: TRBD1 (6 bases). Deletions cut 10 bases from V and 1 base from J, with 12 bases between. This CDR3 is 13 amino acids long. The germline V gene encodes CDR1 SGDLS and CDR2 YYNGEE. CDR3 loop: CAVRGKSNQPQHF. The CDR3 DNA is TGTGCCGTCAGGGGAAAGAGCAATCAGCCCCAGCATTTT. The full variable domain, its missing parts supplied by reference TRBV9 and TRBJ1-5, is DSGVTQTPKHLITATGQRVTLRCSPRSGDLSVYWYQQSLDQGLQFLIQYYNGEERAKGNILERFSAQQFPDLHSELNLSSLELGDSALYFCAVRGKSNQPQHFGDGTRLSIL.

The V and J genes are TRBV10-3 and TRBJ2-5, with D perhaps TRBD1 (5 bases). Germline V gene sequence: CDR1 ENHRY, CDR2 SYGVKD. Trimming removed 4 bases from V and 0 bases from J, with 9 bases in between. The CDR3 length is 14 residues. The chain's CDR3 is CAISVQGNQETQYF. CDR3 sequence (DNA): TGTGCCATCAGTGTTCAGGGCAACCAAGAGACCCAGTACTTC.

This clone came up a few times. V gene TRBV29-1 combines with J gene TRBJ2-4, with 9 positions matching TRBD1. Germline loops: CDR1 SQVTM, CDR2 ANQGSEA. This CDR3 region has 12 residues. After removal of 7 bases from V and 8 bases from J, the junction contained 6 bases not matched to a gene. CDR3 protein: CSGGQGSDIQYF. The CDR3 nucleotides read TGCAGCGGGGGACAGGGTTCAGACATTCAGTACTTC.

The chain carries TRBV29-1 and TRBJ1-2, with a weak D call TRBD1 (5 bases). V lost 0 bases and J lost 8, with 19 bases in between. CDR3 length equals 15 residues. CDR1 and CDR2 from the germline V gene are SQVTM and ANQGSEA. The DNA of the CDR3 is TGCAGCGTTGAAGATCCGGCAGGGCCGCGCTTAGGCTACACCTTC. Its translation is CSVEDPAGPRLGYTF.

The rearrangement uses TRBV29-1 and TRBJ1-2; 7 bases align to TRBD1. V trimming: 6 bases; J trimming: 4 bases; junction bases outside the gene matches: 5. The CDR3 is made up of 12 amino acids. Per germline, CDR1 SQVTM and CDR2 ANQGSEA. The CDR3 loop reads CSVGTDFYGYTF. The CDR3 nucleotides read TGCAGCGTAGGGACAGACTTCTATGGCTACACCTTC.

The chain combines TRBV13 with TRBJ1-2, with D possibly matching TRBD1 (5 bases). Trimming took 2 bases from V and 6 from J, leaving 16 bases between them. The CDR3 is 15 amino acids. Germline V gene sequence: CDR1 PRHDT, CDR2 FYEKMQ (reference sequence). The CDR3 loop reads CASSLRGQERDGYTF. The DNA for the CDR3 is TGTGCCAGCAGCTTAAGGGGCCAGGAGAGAGATGGCTACACCTTC.

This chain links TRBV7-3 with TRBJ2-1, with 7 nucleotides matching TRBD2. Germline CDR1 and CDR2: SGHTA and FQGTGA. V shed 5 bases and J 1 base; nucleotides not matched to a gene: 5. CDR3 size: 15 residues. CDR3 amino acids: CASSQRLASYNEQFF. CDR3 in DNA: TGTGCCAGCAGCCAGCGACTAGCATCCTACAATGAGCAGTTCTTC.

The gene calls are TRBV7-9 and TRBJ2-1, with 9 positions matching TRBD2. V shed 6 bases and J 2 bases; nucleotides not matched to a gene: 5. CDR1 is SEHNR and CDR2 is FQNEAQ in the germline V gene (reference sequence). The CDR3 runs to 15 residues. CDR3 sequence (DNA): TGTGCCAGCAGGGCAGGGACTAGCCCCTACAATGAGCAGTTCTTC. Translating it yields CASRAGTSPYNEQFF.

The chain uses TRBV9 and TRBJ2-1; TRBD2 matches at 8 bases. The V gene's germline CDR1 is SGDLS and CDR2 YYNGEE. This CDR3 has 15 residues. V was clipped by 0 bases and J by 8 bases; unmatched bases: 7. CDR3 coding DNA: TGTGCCAGCAGCGTAGGAAACGGGAGGGGCGATGAGCAGTTCTTC. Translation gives CASSVGNGRGDEQFF.

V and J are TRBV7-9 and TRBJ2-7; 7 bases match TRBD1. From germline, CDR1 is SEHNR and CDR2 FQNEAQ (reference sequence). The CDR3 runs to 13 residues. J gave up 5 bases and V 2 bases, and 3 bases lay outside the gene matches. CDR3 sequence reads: CASSLKDRNEQYF. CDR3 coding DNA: TGTGCCAGCAGCTTAAAGGACAGGAACGAGCAGTACTTC. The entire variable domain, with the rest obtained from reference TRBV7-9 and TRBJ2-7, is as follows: DTGVSQNPRHKITKRGQNVTFRCDPISEHNRLYWYRQTLGQGPEFLTYFQNEAQLEKSRLLSDRFSAERPKGSFSTLEIQRTEQGDSAMYLCASSLKDRNEQYFGPGTRLTVT.

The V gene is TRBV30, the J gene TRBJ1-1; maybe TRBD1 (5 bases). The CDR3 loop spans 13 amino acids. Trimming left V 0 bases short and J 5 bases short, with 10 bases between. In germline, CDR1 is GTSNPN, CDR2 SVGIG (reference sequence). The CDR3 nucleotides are TGTGCCTGGAGTGTTGGCAGGGCGACTGAAGCTTTCTTT. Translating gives CAWSVGRATEAFF.

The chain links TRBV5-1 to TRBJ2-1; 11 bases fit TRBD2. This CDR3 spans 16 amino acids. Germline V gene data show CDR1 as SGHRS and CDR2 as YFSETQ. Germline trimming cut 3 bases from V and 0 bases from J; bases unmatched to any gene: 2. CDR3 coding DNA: TGCGCCAGCAGCTCGACTAGCGGGACCTCCTACAATGAGCAGTTCTTC. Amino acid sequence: CASSSTSGTSYNEQFF.